The table lists the clone carrying this T cell receptor beta chain with a count of one. Its antigen is still unknown. The sample's treatment: around 19 received Ad26.COV2.S at low or high dose, single or two shots; several received placebo; per-sample allocation not given. Samples were taken on day 63 after the first vaccine or placebo injection. Wuhan-strain spike was delivered by a replication-incompetent Ad26 vector. Data came from immunoSEQ multiplex PCR; TCRdb stores just in-frame clones and leaves some out. The table lists hundreds of thousands of clones, over 75% of them singletons, with roughly 3.1% in the top ten. The data were taken from a study of Ad26.COV2.S vaccination and SARS-CoV-2 variants. General observations from the study: Placebo recipients showed lower spike-specific TCR breadth than vaccinees. Possible underestimation of total T cell responses by the TCR breadth and depth analyses was noted.

The CDR3 extends over 14 amino acids. Trimming cost V 0 bases and J 7 bases, with 8 bases left between them. The germline gives CDR1 SGHKS, CDR2 YYEKEE (reference sequence). This sequence was found in a person aged 18-60 years who received the Ad26.COV2.S COVID-19 vaccine or a placebo. The V gene is TRBV5-5, the J gene TRBJ1-6, with D maybe TRBD1 (6 bases). The sample here was peripheral blood, taken in a trial of Ad26.COV2.S vaccine versus placebo. CDR3 loop: CASSLAQGNSPLHF. CDR3 sequence (DNA): TGTGCCAGCAGCTTGGCCCAGGGGAATTCACCCCTCCACTTT. Supplemented by reference TRBV5-5 and TRBJ1-6, the full variable domain reads DAGVTQSPTHLIKTRGQQVTLRCSPISGHKSVSWYQQVLGQGPQFIFQYYEKEERGRGNFPDRFSARQFPNYSSELNVNALLLGDSALYLCASSLAQGNSPLHFGNGTRLTVT.